One and the same sample provided the 29 T cell receptor beta chains below, sequenced in a study of PD-1 blockade in mismatch repair-deficient tumors. Assay: immunoSEQ multiplex PCR; the TCRdb copy retains only in-frame clones and omits some. Here the sample spans about 51,000 clones, roughly 80% being singletons. Sequences were derived from peripheral blood, sampled roughly 21 weeks after starting pembrolizumab. The receptors originated from an adult with mismatch repair-deficient cancer.

The V and J genes are TRBV19 and TRBJ2-2, with 9 bases matching TRBD1. This CDR3 is built from 18 residues. V trimming: 3 bases; J trimming: 4 bases; junction bases outside the gene matches: 12. Germline CDR1 is LNHDA and CDR2 is SQIVND (reference sequence). CDR3 sequence (DNA): TGTGCCAGTAGTATCCTCCGACAGGGGGGGTTTGGCACCGGGGAGCTGTTTTTT. Protein: CASSILRQGGFGTGELFF.

This chain connects TRBV10-1 to TRBJ2-1; 10 nucleotides match TRBD1. The germline V gene encodes CDR1 WNHNN and CDR2 SYGVQD (reference sequence). Trimming cost V 0 bases and J 7 bases; bases outside gene matches: 9. The CDR3 totals 17 residues. CDR3 DNA sequence: TGCGCCAGCAGTGAGTCCTTACCGGGACAGGGGTGGAATGAGCAGTTCTTC. Residues: CASSESLPGQGWNEQFF.

V is TRBV20-1 and J is TRBJ2-7, with a possible D match to TRBD1 (6 bases). With 6 bases removed from V and 6 bases from J, the gap between germline ends came to 12 bases. The germline CDR1 and CDR2 sequences are DFQATT and SNEGSKA (reference sequence). The CDR3 runs to 11 residues. CDR3 region: CSAQDSGEQYF. DNA for the CDR3: TGCAGTGCGCAGGACAGCGGCGAGCAGTACTTC.

There are a few counts of this clone. The rearrangement links TRBV5-6 to TRBJ1-2; perhaps TRBD1 as D (5 bases). The CDR3 totals 13 residues. Germline assignment: CDR1 SGHDT and CDR2 YYEEEE. V lost 1 base, J lost 5 bases, and 9 bases lay in between. The CDR3 protein is CASSLRTPYGYTF. The CDR3 region has the DNA TGTGCCAGCAGCTTGCGGACACCATATGGCTACACCTTC.

The chain has TRBV5-1 and TRBJ1-4; 7 nucleotides match TRBD1. This CDR3 is 14 amino acids long. Germline trimming cut 4 bases from V and 7 bases from J; bases unmatched to any gene: 7. Germline V gene data show CDR1 as SGHRS and CDR2 as YFSETQ. In nucleotides, the CDR3 is TGCGCCAGCAGCATGCAGGGGGGAGGTGAAAAACTGTTTTTT. The encoded protein is CASSMQGGGEKLFF.

This chain connects TRBV14 to TRBJ1-4; D not certain. The V end was cut by 3 bases, the J end by 6 bases, with 17 bases between. Germline assignment: CDR1 SGHDN and CDR2 FVKESK. This CDR3 is 16 amino acids long. CDR3 nucleotide sequence: TGTGCCAGCAGCCAGACCTACATAAGGTTGGATGAAAAACTGTTTTTT. The encoded protein is CASSQTYIRLDEKLFF.

This clone has only a few counts. V and J are TRBV30 and TRBJ1-1, with D unresolved. This CDR3 contains 13 residues. With 6 bases removed from V and 8 bases from J, the gap between germline ends came to 19 bases. Germline assignment: CDR1 GTSNPN and CDR2 SVGIG (reference sequence). In DNA, the CDR3 is TGTGCCTGCGTAGACGGGCGCTCGTGGGAAGCTTTCTTT. Translation: CACVDGRSWEAFF.

This clone was seen just once. The V gene is TRBV7-2, the J gene TRBJ2-3; 9 nucleotides line up with TRBD1. Germline assignment: CDR1 SGHTA and CDR2 FQGNSA. The J segment lost 2 bases and the V segment lost 5 bases, leaving 11 bases of the junction unmatched. The CDR3 sequence is 17 residues long. CDR3 coding DNA: TGTGCCAGCAGCAGTGGGGGGGGACAGGGAAACACAGATACGCAGTATTTT. Amino acid sequence: CASSSGGGQGNTDTQYF.

This clone was picked up a small number of times. This rearrangement joins TRBV10-3 to TRBJ2-7; 10 bases match TRBD2. Germline CDR1 is ENHRY and CDR2 is SYGVKD. Germline trimming cut 4 bases from V and 0 bases from J; bases unmatched to any gene: 3. This CDR3 spans 15 amino acids. CDR3: CAISAASGSSYEQYF. The CDR3 DNA follows: TGTGCCATCAGTGCGGCTAGCGGGAGCTCCTACGAGCAGTACTTC.

V and J are TRBV6-1 and TRBJ2-3; D uncertain. The CDR3 is 14 residues long. The germline V and J ends were trimmed by 6 bases and 0 bases, with 10 bases remaining between them. The germline CDR1 and CDR2 sequences are MNHNS and SASEGT. The CDR3 sequence: CASSLGISTDTQYF. Written as DNA, the CDR3 is TGTGCCAGCAGCTTGGGGATTAGCACAGATACGCAGTATTTT.

The CDR3 sequence is CASSQLSLAGVGEQFF. The DNA of the CDR3 is TGCGCCAGCAGCCAATTGAGTCTAGCGGGAGTGGGCGAGCAGTTCTTC. The chain employs TRBV4-1 and TRBJ2-1; 10 nucleotides line up with TRBD2. Trimming at V came to 2 bases and at J to 10 bases, leaving 11 bases not matched to a gene. CDR1 is MGHRA and CDR2 is YSYEKL in the germline V gene. This CDR3 is built from 16 residues.

This clone has only a few counts. The J gene is TRBJ2-5, the V gene TRBV27; 7 positions agree with TRBD1. Germline V lookup: CDR1 MNHEY, CDR2 SMNVEV (reference sequence). The CDR3 contains 14 residues. V gave up 6 bases and J gave up 4 bases; unmatched junction bases: 8. In DNA form, the CDR3 reads TGTGCCAGCAGCGACAGGGTAAGGGGAGAGACCCAGTACTTC. It translates to CASSDRVRGETQYF.

In this sample, this clone turned up a few times. The chain couples TRBV7-9 to TRBJ1-2; D unresolved. The length of the CDR3 is 13 residues. Trimming left V 1 base short and J 3 bases short, with 6 bases between. Germline CDR1 reads SEHNR; CDR2 reads FQNEAQ (reference sequence). CDR3 in DNA: TGTGCCAGCAGCTTAGGTCGCGACTATGGCTACACCTTC. This encodes CASSLGRDYGYTF.

The rearrangement joins TRBV7-3 to TRBJ2-2; D is ambiguous. Trimming left V 5 bases short and J 1 base short, with 8 bases between. The CDR3 loop spans 14 amino acids. Germline assignment: CDR1 SGHTA and CDR2 FQGTGA. In nucleotides, the CDR3 is TGTGCCAGCAGCCCCCGGAGGAACACCGGGGAGCTGTTTTTT. Its translation: CASSPRRNTGELFF.

This chain joins TRBV19 and TRBJ1-2; 9 bases are shared with TRBD1. Germline V gives CDR1 LNHDA, CDR2 SQIVND (reference sequence). This CDR3 is built from 14 residues. J gave up 8 bases and V 6 bases, and 10 bases lay outside the gene matches. The CDR3 is CASRRDRAVIGYTF. The CDR3 DNA reads TGTGCCAGTAGGAGGGACAGGGCGGTGATCGGCTACACCTTC.

This chain links TRBV6-6 with TRBJ2-7; TRBD2 aligns across 11 bases. This CDR3 region has 15 residues. The germline CDR1 and CDR2 sequences are MNHNY and SVGAGI (reference sequence). Unmatched junction bases numbered 8, after V lost 6 bases and J lost 4 bases. DNA for the CDR3: TGTGCCAGCAGCCTCGCACTAGCGGGAGTTTACGAGCAGTACTTC. It yields the protein CASSLALAGVYEQYF.

The chain employs TRBV6-4 and TRBJ2-1; D assignment may be TRBD1 or TRBD2 (5 bases each). Trimming left V 3 bases short and J 9 bases short, with 9 bases between. The CDR3 sequence is 12 residues long. Germline V gene lookup returns CDR1 MRHNA and CDR2 SNTAGT. CDR3: CASSDGGVEQFF. The CDR3 coding sequence is TGTGCCAGCAGTGATGGGGGAGTTGAGCAGTTCTTC.

The chain is built from TRBV6-6 and TRBJ1-1; D is uncertain. V gave up 1 base and J gave up 1 base, with 7 bases separating them. The CDR3 consists of 14 residues. Germline V gene data show CDR1 as MNHNY and CDR2 as SVGAGI (reference sequence). The CDR3 DNA reads TGTGCCAGCAGTTACTACGGAGGGAACACTGAAGCTTTCTTT. It yields the protein CASSYYGGNTEAFF.

V is TRBV27 and J is TRBJ2-5; a possible D gene is TRBD2 (6 bases). The CDR3 is made up of 20 amino acids. Between the trimmed V and J ends, which lost 2 bases and 5 bases, there was a span of 30 bases. The germline V gene has CDR1 MNHEY and CDR2 SMNVEV (reference sequence). DNA for the CDR3: TGTGCCAGCAGTTTAGTGGCGGCCTCACTCGCGGGACTCTCCGGGGAGACCCAGTACTTC. Its protein product is CASSLVAASLAGLSGETQYF.

This rearrangement joins TRBV10-3 to TRBJ2-5; D is possibly TRBD1 or TRBD2 (6 bases each). Looked up from germline, CDR1 is ENHRY and CDR2 is SYGVKD. The CDR3 totals 15 residues. Trimming left V 6 bases short and J 3 bases short, with 17 bases between. The CDR3 here is CAIRGGTKGEETQYF. The CDR3 nucleotides read TGTGCCATCAGAGGGGGGACCAAAGGAGAAGAGACCCAGTACTTC.

V and J are TRBV10-3 and TRBJ1-2; D possibly corresponds to TRBD1 (5 bases). Germline loops: CDR1 ENHRY, CDR2 SYGVKD. V lost 7 bases and J 5 bases, leaving 20 bases between the germline ends. This CDR3 is built from 15 residues. The chain's CDR3 is CAIIKGLNQPYGYTF. The DNA for the CDR3 is TGTGCCATCATCAAGGGACTTAATCAACCTTATGGCTACACCTTC.

This clone is a singleton in its sample. This chain links TRBV9 with TRBJ2-1; D perhaps matches TRBD1 (5 bases). V lost 3 bases to trimming and J lost 10 bases, with 23 bases between them. The CDR3 sequence is 16 residues long. The germline V gene encodes CDR1 SGDLS and CDR2 YYNGEE. The CDR3 bases are TGTGCCAGCAGCGGATCAGGGTATAGGGTCTCGGAAGAGCAGTTCTTC. Amino acid sequence: CASSGSGYRVSEEQFF.

The genes are TRBV11-3 and TRBJ2-2; the D is unclear. The germline V gene encodes CDR1 SGHNT and CDR2 YENEEA. Deletions cut 2 bases from V and 5 bases from J, with 9 bases between. The CDR3 covers 14 residues. The CDR3 nucleotides are TGTGCCAGCAGCTTATATGGGGAAACCGGGGAGCTGTTTTTT. Amino acid sequence: CASSLYGETGELFF.

The CDR3 nucleotides are TGTGCCAGCAGCTTATGGGCGGGATCGGCCTACAATGAGCAGTTCTTC. It encodes CASSLWAGSAYNEQFF. This sequence joins TRBV7-3 and TRBJ2-1; TRBD2 might be the D (6 bases). Germline CDR1 and CDR2: SGHTA and FQGTGA. Trimming stripped 2 bases from V and 2 bases from J, with 13 bases between. This CDR3 region has 16 residues.

This chain links TRBV7-2 with TRBJ2-1; 7 nucleotides match TRBD1. CDR1 is SGHTA, CDR2 FQGNSA, per germline. The CDR3 extends over 15 amino acids. V gave up 3 bases and J gave up 6 bases; unmatched junction bases: 8. The CDR3: CASSLALTGSNEQFF. The CDR3 DNA is TGTGCCAGCAGCTTGGCCCTGACAGGGAGCAATGAGCAGTTCTTC. Based on the CDR3 plus reference TRBV7-2 and TRBJ2-1, the full variable domain is GAGVSQSPSNKVTEKGKDVELRCDPISGHTALYWYRQSLGQGLEFLIYFQGNSAPDKSGLPSDRFSAERTGGSVSTLTIQRTQQEDSAVYLCASSLALTGSNEQFFGPGTRLTVL.

The rearrangement links TRBV10-3 to TRBJ1-4; D gene unclear. The CDR3 totals 14 residues. V gave up 4 bases and J gave up 1 base, with 7 bases separating them. Per the germline V gene, CDR1 is ENHRY and CDR2 is SYGVKD. This CDR3 reads CAISVTKTNEKLFF. The CDR3 DNA sequence: TGTGCCATCAGTGTTACAAAAACTAATGAAAAACTGTTTTTT.

The chain links TRBV6-4 to TRBJ2-3; no firm D call. The V and J ends lost 6 bases and 2 bases respectively, with 6 bases between them. CDR3 length: 12 residues. In germline, CDR1 is MRHNA, CDR2 SNTAGT. The CDR3 DNA reads as TGTGCCAGCAGCCCCAACACAGATACGCAGTATTTT. Its translation: CASSPNTDTQYF.

This clone was observed a single time. For the CDR3, the DNA is TGCGCCAGCAGCTTGGTTTACCCGAACACTGAAGCTTTCTTT. It yields the protein CASSLVYPNTEAFF. V is TRBV5-1 and J is TRBJ1-1; unclear D gene. V gave up 0 bases and J gave up 1 base, with 7 bases separating them. The CDR3 extends over 14 amino acids. The germline CDR1 and CDR2 sequences are SGHRS and YFSETQ.

J is TRBJ2-5 and V is TRBV6-5; a weak D match, TRBD1 (6 bases). The CDR3 consists of 15 residues. CDR1 and CDR2 (germline): MNHEY, SVGAGI. Between the trimmed V and J ends, which lost 4 bases and 5 bases, there was a span of 17 bases. CDR3 coding DNA: TGTGCCAGCAGTTTCTCGACAGGCTACATCGAGACCCAGTACTTC. Its protein is CASSFSTGYIETQYF.